This T cell receptor beta chain was obtained from a study of cytomegalovirus exposure and HLA in healthy donors. Primers: 60 Vbeta forward and 13 Jbeta reverse. TCRdb keeps only in-frame clones here, not all; method: immunoSEQ multiplex PCR. The sample has some 170,000 clones, about 77% seen once; the top ten hold roughly 2.7%. Notes on this clone: Its antigen remains unknown.

This CDR3 is built from 15 residues. Germline CDR1 reads KGHSH; CDR2 reads LQKENI. Trimming took off 3 bases at V and 7 bases at J, with 18 bases between the two ends. Overall study results and limits: Later analysis found that TCR beta chains associated with HLA were more clonally expanded than other, equally common chains.

The source material was PBMCs. The chain is built from TRBV18 and TRBJ1-1, with D possibly being TRBD1 (6 bases). The receptor comes from a female donor in good health and CMV-seronegative. In nucleotides, the CDR3 is TGTGCCAGCTCACCTCAACCTACAGGGTCGATTGAAGCTTTCTTT. It is translated as CASSPQPTGSIEAFF.